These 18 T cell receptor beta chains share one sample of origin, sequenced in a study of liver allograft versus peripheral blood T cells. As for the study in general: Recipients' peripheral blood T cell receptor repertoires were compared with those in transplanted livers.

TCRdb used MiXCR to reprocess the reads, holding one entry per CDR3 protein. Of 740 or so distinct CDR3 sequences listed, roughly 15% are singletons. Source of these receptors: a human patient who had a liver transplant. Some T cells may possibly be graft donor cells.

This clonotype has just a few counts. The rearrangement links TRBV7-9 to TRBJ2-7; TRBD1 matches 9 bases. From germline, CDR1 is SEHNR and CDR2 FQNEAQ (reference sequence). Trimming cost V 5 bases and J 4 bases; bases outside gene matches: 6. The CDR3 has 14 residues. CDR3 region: CASSPGTGSYEQYV. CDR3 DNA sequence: TGTGCCAGCAGCCCAGGGACAGGGTCTTACGAGCAGTACGTC.

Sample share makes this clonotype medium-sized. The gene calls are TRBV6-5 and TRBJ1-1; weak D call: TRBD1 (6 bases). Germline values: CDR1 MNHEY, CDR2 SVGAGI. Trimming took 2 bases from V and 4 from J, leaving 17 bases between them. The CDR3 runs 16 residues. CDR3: CASSYPDRPEGTEAFF. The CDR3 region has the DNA TGTGCCAGCAGTTACCCTGACAGGCCAGAGGGCACTGAAGCTTTCTTT.

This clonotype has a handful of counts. The CDR3 is CASSAASNTEAFF. The CDR3, as DNA: TGTGCCAGCAGCGCTGCCTCGAACACTGAAGCTTTCTTT. The J gene is TRBJ1-1, the V gene TRBV9; D not certain. Looked up from germline, CDR1 is SGDLS and CDR2 is YYNGEE. V was trimmed by 3 bases and J by 1 base, leaving 7 bases between them. The CDR3 is made up of 13 amino acids.

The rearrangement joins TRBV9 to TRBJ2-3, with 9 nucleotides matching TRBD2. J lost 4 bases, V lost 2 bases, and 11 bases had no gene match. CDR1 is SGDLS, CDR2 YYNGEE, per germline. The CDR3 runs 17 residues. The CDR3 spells CASSVGQRGAGADTQYF. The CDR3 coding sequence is TGTGCCAGCAGCGTGGGCCAGCGGGGGGCTGGGGCAGATACGCAGTATTTT.

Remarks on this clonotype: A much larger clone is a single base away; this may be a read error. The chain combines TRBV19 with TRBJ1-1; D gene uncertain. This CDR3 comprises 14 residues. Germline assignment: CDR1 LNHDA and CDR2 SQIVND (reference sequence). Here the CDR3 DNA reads TGTGCCAGTAGTATACTTAGCAGCAACATTGAAGCTTTCTTT. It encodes CASSILSSNIEAFF. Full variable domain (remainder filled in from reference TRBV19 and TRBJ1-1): DGGITQSPKYLFRKEGQNVTLSCEQNLNHDAMYWYRQDPGQGLRLIYYSQIVNDFQKGDIAEGYSVSREKKESFPLTVTSAQKNPTAFYLCASSILSSNIEAFFGQGTRLTVV.

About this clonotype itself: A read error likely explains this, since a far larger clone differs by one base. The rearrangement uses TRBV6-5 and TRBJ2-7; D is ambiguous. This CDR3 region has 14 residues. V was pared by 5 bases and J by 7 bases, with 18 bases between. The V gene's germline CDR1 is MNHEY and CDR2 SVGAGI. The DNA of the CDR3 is TGTGCCAGCAGTGAATGGGGAACCATGCGGGAGCAGTACTTC. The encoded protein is CASSEWGTMREQYF.

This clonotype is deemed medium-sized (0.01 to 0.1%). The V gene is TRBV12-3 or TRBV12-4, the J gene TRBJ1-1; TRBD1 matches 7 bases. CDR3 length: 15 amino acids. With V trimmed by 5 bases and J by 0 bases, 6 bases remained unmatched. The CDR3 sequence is CASSIYRGMNTEAFF. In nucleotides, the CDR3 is TGTGCCAGCAGTATCTACAGGGGAATGAACACTGAAGCTTTCTTT.

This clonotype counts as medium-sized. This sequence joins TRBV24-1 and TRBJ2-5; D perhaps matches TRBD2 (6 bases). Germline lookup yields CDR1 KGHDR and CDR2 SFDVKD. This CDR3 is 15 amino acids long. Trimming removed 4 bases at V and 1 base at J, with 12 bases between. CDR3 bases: TGTGCCACCAGTGAGCTTAGCGGCCCCCAAGAGACCCAGTACTTC. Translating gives CATSELSGPQETQYF.

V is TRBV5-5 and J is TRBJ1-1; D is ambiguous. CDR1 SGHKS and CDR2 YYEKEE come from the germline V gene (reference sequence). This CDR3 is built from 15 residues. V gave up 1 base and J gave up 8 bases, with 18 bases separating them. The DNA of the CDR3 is TGTGCCAGCAGCTTGAAAATCCTCCCTGGCCCAGAAGCTTTCTTT. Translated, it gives CASSLKILPGPEAFF.

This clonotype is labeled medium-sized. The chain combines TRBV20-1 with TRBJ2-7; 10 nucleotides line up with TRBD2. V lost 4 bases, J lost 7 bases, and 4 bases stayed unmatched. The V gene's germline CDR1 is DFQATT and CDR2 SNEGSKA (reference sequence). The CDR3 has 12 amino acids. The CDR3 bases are TGCAGTGCTACTAGCGGGAGTAATGAGCAGTACGTC. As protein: CSATSGSNEQYV.

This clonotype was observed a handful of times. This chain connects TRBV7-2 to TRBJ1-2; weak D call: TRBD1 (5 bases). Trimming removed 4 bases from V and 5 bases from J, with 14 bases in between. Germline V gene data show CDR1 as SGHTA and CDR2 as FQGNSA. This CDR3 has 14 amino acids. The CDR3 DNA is TGTGCCAGCAGCTCGGTATGGGGGACTTATGGCTACACCTTC. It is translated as CASSSVWGTYGYTF.

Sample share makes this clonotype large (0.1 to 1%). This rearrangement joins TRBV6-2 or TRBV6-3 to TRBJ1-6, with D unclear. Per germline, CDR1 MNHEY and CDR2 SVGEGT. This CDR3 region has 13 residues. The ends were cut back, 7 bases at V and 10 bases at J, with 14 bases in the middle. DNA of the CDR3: TGTGCCAGCAAAATAAGTCTAGGATCACCCCTCCACTTT. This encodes CASKISLGSPLHF.

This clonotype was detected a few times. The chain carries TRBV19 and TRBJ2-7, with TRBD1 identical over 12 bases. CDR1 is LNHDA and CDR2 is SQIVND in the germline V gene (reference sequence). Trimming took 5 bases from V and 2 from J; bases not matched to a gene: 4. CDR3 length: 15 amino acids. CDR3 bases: TGTGCCAGTAGTCCCCGGGACAGGGGGCCCTACGAGCAGTACTTC. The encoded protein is CASSPRDRGPYEQYF.

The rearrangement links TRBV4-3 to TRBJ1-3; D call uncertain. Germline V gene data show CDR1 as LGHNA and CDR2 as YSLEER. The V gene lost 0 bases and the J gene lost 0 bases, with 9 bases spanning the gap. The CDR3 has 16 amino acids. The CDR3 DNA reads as TGCGCCAGCAGCCAAGATAGTATGAGCTCTGGAAACACCATATATTTT. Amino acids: CASSQDSMSSGNTIYF.

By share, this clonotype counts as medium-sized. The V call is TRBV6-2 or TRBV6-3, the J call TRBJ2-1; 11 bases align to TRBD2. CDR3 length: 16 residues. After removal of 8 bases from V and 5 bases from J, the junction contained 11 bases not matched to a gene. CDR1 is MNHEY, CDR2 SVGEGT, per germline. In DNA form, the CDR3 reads TGTGCCAGCTCTTCGGGGACTAGCGGAATGAACAATGAGCAGTTCTTC. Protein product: CASSSGTSGMNNEQFF.

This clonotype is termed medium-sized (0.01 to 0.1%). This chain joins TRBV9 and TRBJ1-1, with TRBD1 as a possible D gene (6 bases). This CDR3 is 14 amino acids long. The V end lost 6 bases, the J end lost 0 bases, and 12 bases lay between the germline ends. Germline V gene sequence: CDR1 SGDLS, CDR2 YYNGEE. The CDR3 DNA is TGTGCCAGCAACCCGACAGGTATGAACACTGAAGCTTTCTTT. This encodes CASNPTGMNTEAFF.

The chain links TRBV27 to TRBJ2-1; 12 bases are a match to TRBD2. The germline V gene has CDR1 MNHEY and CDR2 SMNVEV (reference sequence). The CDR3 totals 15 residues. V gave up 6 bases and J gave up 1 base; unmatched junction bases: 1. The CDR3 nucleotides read TGTGCCAGCAGAGGACTAGCGGGGTCCTACAATGAGCAGTTCTTC. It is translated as CASRGLAGSYNEQFF.

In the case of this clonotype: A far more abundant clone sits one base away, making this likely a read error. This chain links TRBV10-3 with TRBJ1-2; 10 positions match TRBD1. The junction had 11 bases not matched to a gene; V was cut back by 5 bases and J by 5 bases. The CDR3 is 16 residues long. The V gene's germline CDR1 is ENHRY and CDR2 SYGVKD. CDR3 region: CAISPTTGTGVYGYTF. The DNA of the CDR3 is TGTGCCATCAGTCCTACAACCGGGACAGGGGTGTATGGCTACACCTTC.